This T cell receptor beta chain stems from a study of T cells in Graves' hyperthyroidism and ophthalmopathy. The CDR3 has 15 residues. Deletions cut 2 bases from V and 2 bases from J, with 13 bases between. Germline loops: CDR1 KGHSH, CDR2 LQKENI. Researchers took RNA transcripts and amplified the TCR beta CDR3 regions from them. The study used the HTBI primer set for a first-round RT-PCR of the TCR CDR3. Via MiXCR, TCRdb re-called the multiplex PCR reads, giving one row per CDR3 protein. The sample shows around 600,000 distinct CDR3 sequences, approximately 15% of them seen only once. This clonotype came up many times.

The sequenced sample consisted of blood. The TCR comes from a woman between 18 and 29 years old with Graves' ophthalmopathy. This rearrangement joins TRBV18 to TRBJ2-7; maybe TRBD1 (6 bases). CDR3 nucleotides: TGTGCCAGCTCACCAGGGGTAGACAGGCCCTACGAGCAGTACTTC. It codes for CASSPGVDRPYEQYF.